This TCR beta chain was identified in a study of T cell responses to AZD1222 COVID-19 vaccine. Study results and limitations: Repertoires were obtained solely post-peak T cell response. The reported proportion of spike-specific TCRs targeting unmutated variant regions was nearly half. Dominant at 160-218 and 743-854, vaccine-associated CD4 TCRs also spanned spike.

The CDR3 runs 13 residues. Per the germline V gene, CDR1 is LNHNV and CDR2 is YYDKDF (reference sequence). The ends were cut back, 1 base at V and 7 bases at J, with 5 bases in the middle. Method: immunoSEQ multiplex PCR; TCRdb's copy keeps in-frame clones and lacks some. The repertoire consists of more than 90,000 clones, with about nine tenths occurring once and the leading ten covering about 1.5%. As for this clone: Its antigen is currently unknown.

This TCR was recovered from an adult in good health. Material: peripheral blood, obtained on day 0 of AZD1222 vaccination. The chain combines TRBV15 with TRBJ1-6, with D maybe TRBD1 (5 bases). CDR3 nucleotides: TGTGCCACCAGCAGAGGACAGAATTCACCCCTCCACTTT. Its protein product is CATSRGQNSPLHF.